What follows are 26 T cell receptor beta chains derived from one specimen sequenced in a study of cytomegalovirus exposure and HLA in healthy donors. The PCR employed 60 Vbeta primers together with 13 Jbeta primers. Libraries were prepared by immunoSEQ multiplex PCR; TCRdb keeps only in-frame clonotypes and omits some of them. The table lists 100,000 to 150,000 clones, about 78% of them singletons. Material for sequencing was PBMCs. These receptors were taken from a female donor in good health and CMV-seronegative.

CDR3 in DNA: TGTGCCAGCTTTCCGGCCGGGACAGGGGGCCTCTATGGCTACACCTTC. Translating it yields CASFPAGTGGLYGYTF. This chain links TRBV18 with TRBJ1-2, with 12 bases matching TRBD1. V lost 7 bases, J lost 4 bases, and 10 bases stayed unmatched. The CDR3 sequence is 16 residues long. CDR1 and CDR2 (germline): KGHSH, LQKENI.

The rearrangement uses TRBV28 and TRBJ2-5; TRBD2 might be the D (6 bases). CDR1 MDHEN and CDR2 SYDVKM come from the germline V gene. CDR3 length equals 19 residues. Trimming stripped 7 bases from V and 0 bases from J, with 27 bases between. The CDR3 loop is CASTRRSRGRDKHQETQYF. As DNA, the CDR3 is TGTGCCAGCACTCGACGATCGCGGGGAAGAGACAAGCACCAAGAGACCCAGTACTTC.

The V and J genes are TRBV7-8 and TRBJ2-1, with 7 bases aligning to TRBD1. The CDR3 loop spans 17 amino acids. V gave up 0 bases and J gave up 0 bases; unmatched junction bases: 5. Germline values: CDR1 SGHVS, CDR2 FQNEAQ. CDR3 sequence reads: CASSLAGQESSYNEQFF. In DNA, the CDR3 is TGTGCCAGCAGCTTAGCTGGACAGGAGAGCTCCTACAATGAGCAGTTCTTC.

The gene calls are TRBV5-6 and TRBJ2-7; D remains ambiguous. The CDR3 totals 13 residues. From germline, CDR1 is SGHDT and CDR2 YYEEEE. V lost 0 bases and J 3 bases, leaving 7 bases between the germline ends. The CDR3 nucleotides read TGTGCCAGCAGCTTGGGACACCTCTACGAGCAGTACTTC. Its translation: CASSLGHLYEQYF.

J is TRBJ2-2 and V is TRBV7-9; 7 bases are shared with TRBD2. The CDR3 spans 17 residues. V shed 3 bases and J 0 bases; nucleotides not matched to a gene: 7. Germline CDR1 is SEHNR and CDR2 is FQNEAQ (reference sequence). CDR3 amino acids: CASSLFPGGSNTGELFF. The CDR3 bases are TGTGCCAGCAGCTTGTTTCCGGGGGGATCGAACACCGGGGAGCTGTTTTTT.

The V gene is TRBV5-1, the J gene TRBJ2-7; tentative D call: TRBD2 (6 bases). Looked up from germline, CDR1 is SGHRS and CDR2 is YFSETQ. The CDR3 is made up of 15 amino acids. Trimming stripped 4 bases from V and 3 bases from J, with 17 bases between. CDR3 nucleotide sequence: TGCGCCAGCAGCATTGGGACTTCTTCCTACTACGAGCAGTACTTC. Translating it yields CASSIGTSSYYEQYF. The full variable domain, completed using reference TRBV5-1 and TRBJ2-7, is KAGVTQTPRYLIKTRGQQVTLSCSPISGHRSVSWYQQTPGQGLQFLFEYFSETQRNKGNFPGRFSGRQFSNSRSEMNVSTLELGDSALYLCASSIGTSSYYEQYFGPGTRLTVT.

The chain combines TRBV25-1 with TRBJ1-1; D unclear. CDR3 length equals 15 residues. Trimming left V 1 base short and J 1 base short, with 10 bases between. In germline, CDR1 is MGHDK, CDR2 SYGVNS. The CDR3 region has the DNA TGTGCCAGCAGTGAATCCTTCAAGCCGAACACTGAAGCTTTCTTT. Amino acid sequence: CASSESFKPNTEAFF.

The V gene is TRBV7-9, the J gene TRBJ1-2; perhaps TRBD1 as D (5 bases). Germline V CDR1 and CDR2: SEHNR, FQNEAQ (reference sequence). The ends were cut back, 1 base at V and 8 bases at J, with 17 bases in the middle. CDR3 length: 15 amino acids. CDR3 coding DNA: TGTGCCAGCAGCTTAGACGGGGGGGGATTCCAGGGCTACACCTTC. This gives the protein CASSLDGGGFQGYTF. Based on the CDR3 plus reference TRBV7-9 and TRBJ1-2, the full variable domain is DTGVSQNPRHKITKRGQNVTFRCDPISEHNRLYWYRQTLGQGPEFLTYFQNEAQLEKSRLLSDRFSAERPKGSFSTLEIQRTEQGDSAMYLCASSLDGGGFQGYTFGSGTRLTVV.

This clone was seen a single time. The rearrangement joins TRBV9 to TRBJ2-7, with TRBD1 matching over 9 bases. Germline loops: CDR1 SGDLS, CDR2 YYNGEE. CDR3 size: 16 residues. After removal of 0 bases from V and 2 bases from J, the junction contained 6 bases not matched to a gene. CDR3 nucleotides: TGTGCCAGCAGCGTAGAAGGACGGACAGGGGCCTACGAGCAGTACTTC. Translating it yields CASSVEGRTGAYEQYF.

CDR3 bases: TGTGCCAGCAGTCCAGAATATCAGCCCCAGCATTTT. Its protein product is CASSPEYQPQHF. The chain links TRBV2 to TRBJ1-5; D is unresolved. V lost 5 bases and J 5 bases, leaving 7 bases between the germline ends. CDR3 length: 12 amino acids. Per germline, CDR1 SNHLY and CDR2 FYNNEI.

The chain employs TRBV19 and TRBJ2-7, with 11 nucleotides matching TRBD1. The CDR3 length is 14 residues. V lost 6 bases, J lost 9 bases, and 10 bases stayed unmatched. In germline, CDR1 is LNHDA, CDR2 SQIVND (reference sequence). The DNA of the CDR3 is TGTGCCAGTAGCCCCCCGGGACAGGGGGTAGGGCAGTACTTC. This codes for CASSPPGQGVGQYF.

The chain has TRBV4-1 and TRBJ2-3, with TRBD2 matching over 13 bases. CDR3 length: 21 residues. The germline gives CDR1 MGHRA, CDR2 YSYEKL. The V segment lost 0 bases and the J segment 5 bases; nucleotides outside the gene matches: 17. Here the CDR3 reads CASSQDRLGLAGPLGGDTQYF. For the CDR3, the DNA is TGCGCCAGCAGCCAAGATCGCTTGGGACTAGCGGGACCCCTGGGCGGAGATACGCAGTATTTT.

CDR3 coding DNA: TGTGCCACCCGTGATAGCGGGGGGGCTCGCGAGCAGTACTTC. It yields the protein CATRDSGGAREQYF. The chain links TRBV6-5 to TRBJ2-7, with 11 nucleotides matching TRBD2. V shed 10 bases, J shed 6 bases, and the junction held 11 bases outside the gene matches. CDR3 length: 14 residues. In germline, CDR1 is MNHEY, CDR2 SVGAGI.

V gene TRBV7-9 combines with J gene TRBJ2-1; 9 bases map to TRBD2. In germline, CDR1 is SEHNR, CDR2 FQNEAQ (reference sequence). The junction had 4 bases not matched to a gene; V was cut back by 5 bases and J by 2 bases. The CDR3 runs to 15 residues. The CDR3 loop is CASSHSGRTYNEQFF. The CDR3 DNA reads as TGTGCCAGCAGCCACAGCGGGAGGACCTACAATGAGCAGTTCTTC. Full variable domain (outside the CDR3, taken from reference TRBV7-9 and TRBJ2-1): DTGVSQNPRHKITKRGQNVTFRCDPISEHNRLYWYRQTLGQGPEFLTYFQNEAQLEKSRLLSDRFSAERPKGSFSTLEIQRTEQGDSAMYLCASSHSGRTYNEQFFGPGTRLTVL.

This sequence joins TRBV11-2 and TRBJ2-1; 10 nucleotides line up with TRBD2. Germline loops: CDR1 SGHAT, CDR2 FQNNGV. The CDR3 runs to 15 residues. Germline trimming cut 5 bases from V and 8 bases from J; bases unmatched to any gene: 9. The CDR3 spells CASSPNSGRWDEQFF. CDR3 DNA: TGTGCCAGCAGCCCTAATAGCGGGAGGTGGGATGAGCAGTTCTTC. The variable domain in full, completed from reference TRBV11-2 and TRBJ2-1, reads EAGVAQSPRYKIIEKRQSVAFWCNPISGHATLYWYQQILGQGPKLLIQFQNNGVVDDSQLPKDRFSAERLKGVDSTLKIQPAKLEDSAVYLCASSPNSGRWDEQFFGPGTRLTVL.

The chain uses TRBV5-4 and TRBJ1-2; unclear D gene. The germline V gene has CDR1 SGHNT and CDR2 YYREEE (reference sequence). V was trimmed by 0 bases and J by 2 bases, leaving 8 bases between them. The length of the CDR3 is 14 residues. CDR3 region: CASSLDKLNYGYTF. CDR3 DNA sequence: TGTGCCAGCAGCTTGGATAAACTCAACTATGGCTACACCTTC.

The rearrangement uses TRBV28 and TRBJ2-7; 10 bases are shared with TRBD1. After removal of 5 bases from V and 2 bases from J, the junction contained 9 bases not matched to a gene. Per the germline V gene, CDR1 is MDHEN and CDR2 is SYDVKM. The CDR3 runs to 16 residues. The CDR3: CASSAIGTGVPYEQYF. CDR3 in DNA: TGTGCCAGCAGTGCAATCGGGACAGGGGTGCCCTACGAGCAGTACTTC.

V usage is TRBV2 and J usage is TRBJ2-2, with 11 bases lining up with TRBD2. Germline lookup yields CDR1 SNHLY and CDR2 FYNNEI. This CDR3 has 15 residues. Trimming cost V 6 bases and J 5 bases; bases outside gene matches: 5. The CDR3 here is CASSELAGDTGELFF. The DNA of the CDR3 is TGTGCCAGCAGCGAACTAGCGGGAGATACCGGGGAGCTGTTTTTT.

The gene calls are TRBV7-9 and TRBJ1-2; unclear D gene. The CDR3 length is 13 residues. Germline values: CDR1 SEHNR, CDR2 FQNEAQ (reference sequence). The germline V and J ends were trimmed by 5 bases and 5 bases, with 12 bases remaining between them. Here the CDR3 reads CASSGGDQYGYTF. The CDR3 DNA sequence: TGTGCCAGCAGCGGTGGTGATCAGTATGGCTACACCTTC.

CDR3 in DNA: TGTGCCAGCAGTGAAGGGACAGGGGGCGAAAAACTGTTTTTT. Translation: CASSEGTGGEKLFF. The V gene is TRBV6-5, the J gene TRBJ1-4, with 12 nucleotides matching TRBD1. Losses at the gene ends were 5 bases for V and 8 bases for J; bases not matched to a gene: 3. Per the germline V gene, CDR1 is MNHEY and CDR2 is SVGAGI. The CDR3 extends over 14 amino acids.

The chain is built from TRBV5-6 and TRBJ1-6; unclear D gene. V lost 1 base to trimming and J lost 6 bases, with 17 bases between them. CDR3 size: 17 residues. Germline-derived CDR1 and CDR2 are SGHDT and YYEEEE. The CDR3 is CASSLIGRDLGNSPLHF. CDR3 bases: TGTGCCAGCAGCTTGATTGGCCGGGATTTGGGTAATTCACCCCTCCACTTT.

V usage is TRBV29-1 and J usage is TRBJ1-2; TRBD1 matches 9 bases. The V gene's germline CDR1 is SQVTM and CDR2 ANQGSEA. Trimming cost V 7 bases and J 2 bases; bases outside gene matches: 2. CDR3 length: 12 residues. CDR3 in amino acids: CSAGTGNYGYTF. CDR3 nucleotides: TGCAGCGCCGGGACAGGGAACTATGGCTACACCTTC. The full variable domain, rest sourced from reference TRBV29-1 and TRBJ1-2, is SAVISQKPSRDICQRGTSLTIQCQVDSQVTMMFWYRQQPGQSLTLIATANQGSEATYESGFVIDKFPISRPNLTFSTLTVSNMSPEDSSIYLCSAGTGNYGYTFGSGTRLTVV.

A single count supports this clone. The rearrangement links TRBV28 to TRBJ1-6; D is ambiguous. Germline CDR1 MDHEN, CDR2 SYDVKM. The ends were cut back, 2 bases at V and 3 bases at J, with 5 bases in the middle. This CDR3 comprises 14 residues. CDR3 bases: TGTGCCAGCAGTTTAGCCGGCTATAATTCACCCCTCCACTTT. Amino acids: CASSLAGYNSPLHF.

This clone was detected once. The chain uses TRBV9 and TRBJ1-4, with TRBD1 identical over 11 bases. Germline V gives CDR1 SGDLS, CDR2 YYNGEE. The trim removed 4 bases at V and 3 bases at J, leaving 8 bases unmatched. The CDR3 is 17 amino acids. The CDR3 loop is CASSPRTGGASNEKLFF. CDR3 nucleotide sequence: TGTGCCAGCAGCCCACGGACAGGGGGCGCGTCTAATGAAAAACTGTTTTTT. The full variable domain, with the rest looked up from reference TRBV9 and TRBJ1-4, is DSGVTQTPKHLITATGQRVTLRCSPRSGDLSVYWYQQSLDQGLQFLIQYYNGEERAKGNILERFSAQQFPDLHSELNLSSLELGDSALYFCASSPRTGGASNEKLFFGSGTQLSVL.

The gene calls are TRBV10-2 and TRBJ1-1; TRBD1 matches at 8 bases. The ends lost 5 bases at V and 10 bases at J; junction bases unmatched: 12. Germline V CDR1 and CDR2: WSHSY, SAAADI. The CDR3 length is 14 residues. CDR3 nucleotides: TGCGCCAGCAGTACTACAGGGGGGGTTCGAAGAGCTTTCTTT. It encodes CASSTTGGVRRAFF.

This clone was counted a few times. The gene calls are TRBV5-4 and TRBJ2-5, with a tentative D call TRBD1 (5 bases). CDR1 and CDR2 from the germline V gene are SGHNT and YYREEE (reference sequence). V gave up 0 bases and J gave up 7 bases, with 13 bases separating them. The CDR3 has 14 residues. DNA for the CDR3: TGTGCCAGCAGCTTGGACCAGGGCGTTGGGACCCAGTACTTC. Residues: CASSLDQGVGTQYF.